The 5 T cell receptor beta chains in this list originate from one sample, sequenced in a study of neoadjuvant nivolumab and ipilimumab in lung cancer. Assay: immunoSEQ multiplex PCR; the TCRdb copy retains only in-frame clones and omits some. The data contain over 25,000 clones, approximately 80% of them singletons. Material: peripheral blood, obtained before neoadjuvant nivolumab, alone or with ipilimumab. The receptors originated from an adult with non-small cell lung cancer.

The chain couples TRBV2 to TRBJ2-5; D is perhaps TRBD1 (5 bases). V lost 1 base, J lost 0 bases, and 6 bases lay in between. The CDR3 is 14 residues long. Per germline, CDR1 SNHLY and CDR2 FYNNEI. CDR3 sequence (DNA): TGTGCCAGCAGTGAAGGGGGCTACCAAGAGACCCAGTACTTC. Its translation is CASSEGGYQETQYF.

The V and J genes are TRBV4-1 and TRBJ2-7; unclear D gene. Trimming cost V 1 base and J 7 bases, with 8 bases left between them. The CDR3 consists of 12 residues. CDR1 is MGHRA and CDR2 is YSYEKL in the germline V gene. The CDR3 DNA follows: TGCGCCAGCAGCCAAGCCCTCGGGGAGCAGTACTTC. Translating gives CASSQALGEQYF.

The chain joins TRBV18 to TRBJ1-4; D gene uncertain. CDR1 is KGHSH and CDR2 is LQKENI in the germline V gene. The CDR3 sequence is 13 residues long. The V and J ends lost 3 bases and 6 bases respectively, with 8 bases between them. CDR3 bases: TGTGCCAGCTCACCTGAATTTGATGAAAAACTGTTTTTT. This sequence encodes CASSPEFDEKLFF.

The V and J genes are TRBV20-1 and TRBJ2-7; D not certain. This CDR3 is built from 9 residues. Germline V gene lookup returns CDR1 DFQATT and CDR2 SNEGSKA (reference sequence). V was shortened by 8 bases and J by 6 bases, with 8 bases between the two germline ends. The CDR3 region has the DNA TGCAGTACGCCCGGCGAGCAGTACTTC. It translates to CSTPGEQYF.

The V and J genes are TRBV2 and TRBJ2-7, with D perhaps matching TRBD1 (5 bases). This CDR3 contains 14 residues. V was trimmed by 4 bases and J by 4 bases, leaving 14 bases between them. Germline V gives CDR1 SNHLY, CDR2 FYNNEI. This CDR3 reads CASSVQASIYEQYF. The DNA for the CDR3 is TGTGCCAGCAGTGTACAGGCCTCGATATACGAGCAGTACTTC.